A selection of T cell receptor beta chains follows, all from one sample in a study of cytomegalovirus exposure and HLA in healthy donors. Only in-frame clones appear in the TCRdb table, and some are missing; sequencing was by immunoSEQ multiplex PCR. The sample carries 150,000 to 200,000 clones, 86% recorded once. The sequenced sample consisted of PBMCs. These receptors were taken from a woman in her late teens or twenties in good health and CMV-seronegative. The CDR3 runs from the conserved cysteine through the conserved F or W. Each record gives: V gene, D gene, J gene, CDR3 protein. D genes are given only for firm matches.

V gene: TRBV11-2; D gene: TRBD1; J gene: TRBJ1-2; CDR3 protein: CASSLASGQWGQLYGYTF
V gene: TRBV27; D gene: .; J gene: TRBJ2-7; CDR3 protein: CASSQQISGVGEQYF
V gene: TRBV14; D gene: TRBD1; J gene: TRBJ1-1; CDR3 protein: CASSQDPTETGILSTEAFF
V gene: TRBV5-1; D gene: TRBD1; J gene: TRBJ2-7; CDR3 protein: CASSVTGGFYEQYF
V gene: TRBV7-6; D gene: TRBD1; J gene: TRBJ2-5; CDR3 protein: CASSLTRHRGLETQYF
V gene: TRBV11-3; D gene: .; J gene: TRBJ2-7; CDR3 protein: CASSDGFYEQYF
V gene: TRBV30; D gene: .; J gene: TRBJ2-7; CDR3 protein: CAWSGGGWSYEQYF
V gene: TRBV19; D gene: .; J gene: TRBJ1-5; CDR3 protein: CASNRRQTFRLGGQPQHF
V gene: TRBV4-1; D gene: TRBD1; J gene: TRBJ2-6; CDR3 protein: CASSHVFRDRSSGANVLTF
V gene: TRBV6-1; D gene: .; J gene: TRBJ2-3; CDR3 protein: CASSRILLTDTQYF
V gene: TRBV7-6; D gene: .; J gene: TRBJ1-2; CDR3 protein: CASSKEQGSSYGYTF
V gene: TRBV2; D gene: .; J gene: TRBJ1-2; CDR3 protein: CASNGRGYGYTF
V gene: TRBV2; D gene: TRBD1; J gene: TRBJ2-7; CDR3 protein: CASSGGQGQYYEQYF
V gene: TRBV10-3; D gene: TRBD2; J gene: TRBJ2-3; CDR3 protein: CATGGGSAPDTQYF
V gene: TRBV30; D gene: .; J gene: TRBJ1-1; CDR3 protein: CAWQGLEAFF
V gene: TRBV5-1; D gene: TRBD1; J gene: TRBJ2-7; CDR3 protein: CASSLGDSNYEQYF
V gene: TRBV19; D gene: .; J gene: TRBJ1-1; CDR3 protein: CASSSPGRITEAFF
V gene: TRBV2; D gene: .; J gene: TRBJ2-2; CDR3 protein: CASSRGYSGELFF
V gene: TRBV10-3; D gene: .; J gene: TRBJ1-5; CDR3 protein: CAIRQGSDQPQHF
V gene: TRBV6-1; D gene: .; J gene: TRBJ1-1; CDR3 protein: CASSARGQSTEAFF